This T cell receptor beta chain was retrieved from a study of OX40 agonist ivuxolimab in advanced cancers. Turning to the study itself: The dose-escalation group included hepatocellular carcinoma, melanoma, renal cell carcinoma and head and neck cancer.

Systemic immunosuppression or a history of autoimmune disease excluded patients. Whole-study findings and limits: Among patients with partial responses at 0.1-3.0 mg/kg, clonal expansion was among the lowest. Clonal expansion from baseline to week 6 occurred in both CD4+ and CD8+ T cells.

Comments on this clone: The antigen is unknown.

Only in-frame clones appear in the TCRdb table, and some are missing; sequencing was by immunoSEQ multiplex PCR. The profile covers 73,000 or so clones, with roughly four fifths appearing a single time and 0.4% to 0.45% taken by the ten largest. Trimming pared 6 bases from V and 1 base from J, leaving 15 bases between. The germline V gene encodes CDR1 LNHDA and CDR2 SQIVND (reference sequence). The CDR3 is 15 residues long. The TCR sequence derives from an adult with an advanced solid tumor such as melanoma, head and neck, liver or kidney cancer. The genes are TRBV19 and TRBJ2-5; D is possibly TRBD1 (6 bases). The source material was CD4+ or CD8+ T cells sorted from blood, sampled in a trial of the OX40 agonist ivuxolimab. The CDR3 spells CASRLNGGPQETQYF. The DNA of the CDR3 is TGTGCCAGTAGGTTAAATGGGGGCCCCCAAGAGACCCAGTACTTC.